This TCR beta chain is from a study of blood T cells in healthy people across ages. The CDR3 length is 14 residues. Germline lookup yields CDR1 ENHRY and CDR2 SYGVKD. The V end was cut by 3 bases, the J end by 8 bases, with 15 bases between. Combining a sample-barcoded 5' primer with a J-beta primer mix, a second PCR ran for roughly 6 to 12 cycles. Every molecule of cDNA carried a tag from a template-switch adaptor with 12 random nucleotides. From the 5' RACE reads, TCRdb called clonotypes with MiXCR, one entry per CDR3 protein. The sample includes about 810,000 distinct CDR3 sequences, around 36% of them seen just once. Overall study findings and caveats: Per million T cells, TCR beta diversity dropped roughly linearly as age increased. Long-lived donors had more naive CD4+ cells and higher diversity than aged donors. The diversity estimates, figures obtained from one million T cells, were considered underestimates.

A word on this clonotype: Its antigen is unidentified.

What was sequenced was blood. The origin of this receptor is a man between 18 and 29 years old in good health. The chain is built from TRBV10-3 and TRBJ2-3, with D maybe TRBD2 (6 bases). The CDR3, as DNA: TGTGCCATCAGTGAACGTCAGGGTAGCGGTACGCAGTATTTT. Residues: CAISERQGSGTQYF.